The subject of this entry is one TCR beta chain. The sample is drawn from a study of blood T cell repertoires in COVID-19. Study in general: COVID-19 samples from acute and convalescent phases originated in the United States, Italy and Spain. T cells, B-cell-depleted T cells, or PBMCs provided the cDNA or gDNA that served as material.

Sequencing was performed with immunoSEQ multiplex PCR; in TCRdb, only in-frame clones are kept and a portion is missing. The sample records 310,000 or so clones, roughly 85% being singletons. Assignment of participants to cohorts was predicated upon participant-reported clinical history. The CDR3 is 14 residues long. V dropped 5 bases and J dropped 6 bases, with 13 bases sitting between them. Germline V lookup: CDR1 MDHEN, CDR2 SYDVKM. This clonotype was sampled from a woman aged 40 to 50 who had recovered from COVID-19. The chain uses TRBV28 and TRBJ1-4; D remains ambiguous. The sequenced sample was PBMCs or T cells enriched from blood (not recorded which). This CDR3 reads CASSVTGNYEKLFF. CDR3 nucleotides: TGTGCCAGCAGTGTCACCGGGAACTATGAAAAACTGTTTTTT.